Presented here are 29 T cell receptor beta chains from one specimen sequenced in a study of cytomegalovirus exposure and HLA in healthy donors. PCR involved 60 Vbeta and 13 Jbeta primers. Only in-frame clones appear in the TCRdb table, and some are missing; sequencing was by immunoSEQ multiplex PCR. The table has some 110,000 clones, around 67% seen once. The sample taken for sequencing was PBMCs. The source is a man aged 55 to 69 in good health and CMV-seropositive.

This clone was detected a few times. V and J are TRBV28 and TRBJ2-2, with a possible D match to TRBD2 (6 bases). With 1 base removed from V and 1 base from J, the gap between germline ends came to 7 bases. CDR1 and CDR2 from the germline V gene are MDHEN and SYDVKM. This CDR3 contains 15 residues. The CDR3 bases are TGTGCCAGCAGTTTATCCGGGGGGAACACCGGGGAGCTGTTTTTT. Protein product: CASSLSGGNTGELFF.

The chain uses TRBV29-1 and TRBJ1-6; D may be TRBD1 (5 bases). The V end was cut by 7 bases, the J end by 6 bases, with 13 bases between. Germline V gives CDR1 SQVTM, CDR2 ANQGSEA. This CDR3 region has 13 residues. The CDR3: CSACIDSNSPLHF. CDR3 nucleotide sequence: TGCAGCGCCTGCATCGACAGTAATTCACCCCTCCACTTT.

J is TRBJ2-5 and V is TRBV18; weak D call: TRBD2 (5 bases). Trimming removed 4 bases at V and 2 bases at J, with 11 bases between. This CDR3 region has 14 residues. Germline V lookup: CDR1 KGHSH, CDR2 LQKENI. CDR3 protein: CASSRFRGQETQYF. For the CDR3, the DNA is TGTGCCAGCTCACGTTTCCGGGGACAAGAGACCCAGTACTTC.

The chain uses TRBV5-4 and TRBJ1-1; D is perhaps TRBD1 (5 bases). The CDR3 runs to 8 residues. Germline V gene sequence: CDR1 SGHNT, CDR2 YYREEE (reference sequence). The V gene lost 8 bases and the J gene lost 10 bases, with 6 bases spanning the gap. The CDR3 is CARRGAFF. In DNA, the CDR3 is TGTGCCAGAAGGGGAGCTTTCTTT.

CDR3 DNA sequence: TGTGCTAGGAGGGCTTATAATTCACCCCTCCACTTT. This sequence encodes CARRAYNSPLHF. The V call is TRBV7-7, the J call TRBJ1-6; D is unclear. CDR3 length equals 12 residues. Germline values: CDR1 SSHAT, CDR2 FNYEAQ (reference sequence).

This clone was recorded only once. This sequence joins TRBV9 and TRBJ2-5, with 9 positions matching TRBD2. The CDR3 is 15 amino acids. V dropped 4 bases and J dropped 4; count of bases not matched to a gene: 8. Germline V gene lookup returns CDR1 SGDLS and CDR2 YYNGEE. This chain's CDR3 is CASSPTSGRGETQYF. The CDR3, as DNA: TGTGCCAGCAGCCCGACTAGCGGTAGGGGAGAGACCCAGTACTTC.

This clone was detected a few times. The gene calls are TRBV7-2 and TRBJ1-1; maybe TRBD1 (6 bases). Germline V gives CDR1 SGHTA, CDR2 FQGNSA. Trimming pared 4 bases from V and 3 bases from J, leaving 9 bases between. This CDR3 is 13 amino acids long. CDR3 sequence reads: CASSSNRDTEAFF. In nucleotides, the CDR3 is TGTGCCAGCAGCTCTAACAGGGACACTGAAGCTTTCTTT.

The chain couples TRBV2 to TRBJ1-2; D might be TRBD1 (6 bases). Per the germline V gene, CDR1 is SNHLY and CDR2 is FYNNEI. This CDR3 contains 18 residues. Trimming cost V 1 base and J 2 bases, with 20 bases left between them. This CDR3 reads CASSEEQGHRFLNYGYTF. CDR3 coding DNA: TGTGCCAGCAGTGAAGAGCAGGGGCATCGATTCCTGAACTATGGCTACACCTTC. The variable domain in full, with the rest retrieved from reference TRBV2 and TRBJ1-2, is EPEVTQTPSHQVTQMGQEVILRCVPISNHLYFYWYRQILGQKVEFLVSFYNNEISEKSEIFDDQFSVERPDGSNFTLKIRSTKLEDSAMYFCASSEEQGHRFLNYGYTFGSGTRLTVV.

This clone was recorded a few times. The chain uses TRBV7-9 and TRBJ1-3; D gene ambiguous. V lost 4 bases, J lost 2 bases, and 12 bases lay in between. The CDR3 sequence is 15 residues long. From germline, CDR1 is SEHNR and CDR2 FQNEAQ (reference sequence). The CDR3 DNA reads as TGTGCCAGCAGCTCTCAGGCAGAGCCTGGAAACACCATATATTTT. Translated, it gives CASSSQAEPGNTIYF.

The rearrangement links TRBV29-1 to TRBJ1-5; D gene ambiguous. V was clipped by 4 bases and J by 5 bases, with 12 bases between them. Germline V gene sequence: CDR1 SQVTM, CDR2 ANQGSEA. The CDR3 length is 13 residues. For the CDR3, the DNA is TGCAGCGTTGCGGGAGGGATTGATCAGCCCCAGCATTTT. Translated: CSVAGGIDQPQHF.

V gene TRBV28 combines with J gene TRBJ1-2, with D perhaps TRBD1 (6 bases). Germline-derived CDR1 and CDR2 are MDHEN and SYDVKM. This CDR3 region has 13 residues. V gave up 6 bases and J gave up 8 bases, with 16 bases separating them. CDR3 loop: CASRPPEGGGYTF. The CDR3 DNA follows: TGTGCCAGCAGGCCCCCGGAGGGGGGGGGCTACACCTTC.

The J gene is TRBJ1-1, the V gene TRBV27; TRBD1 might be the D (5 bases). This CDR3 spans 16 amino acids. The germline V and J ends were trimmed by 3 bases and 4 bases, with 18 bases remaining between them. Germline-derived CDR1 and CDR2 are MNHEY and SMNVEV (reference sequence). CDR3 region: CASSFDFTGGSTEAFF. As DNA, the CDR3 is TGTGCCAGCAGTTTCGATTTCACCGGGGGGAGCACTGAAGCTTTCTTT.

This sequence joins TRBV11-3 and TRBJ1-1; the match to TRBD1 covers 7 bases. CDR3 length: 14 residues. Germline V CDR1 and CDR2: SGHNT, YENEEA. V gave up 1 base and J gave up 7 bases; unmatched junction bases: 6. The CDR3 nucleotides are TGTGCCAGCAGCTTAGGAGGGGGCGTCGGTGAAGCTTTCTTT. Amino acid sequence: CASSLGGGVGEAFF.

The chain couples TRBV28 to TRBJ1-5; possibly TRBD1 for D (6 bases). Trimming stripped 4 bases from V and 6 bases from J, with 13 bases between. CDR3 size: 14 residues. Germline CDR1 reads MDHEN; CDR2 reads SYDVKM. CDR3 loop: CASSSQGGGQPQHF. CDR3 DNA sequence: TGTGCCAGCAGTTCCCAAGGGGGTGGTCAGCCCCAGCATTTT.

The gene calls are TRBV4-2 and TRBJ1-4, with no clear D. The V gene's germline CDR1 is LGHNA and CDR2 YNFKEQ. This CDR3 is built from 14 residues. The V end lost 2 bases, the J end lost 4 bases, and 8 bases lay between the germline ends. This CDR3 is CASSQQEFNEKLFF. The CDR3 DNA reads as TGTGCCAGCAGCCAACAGGAATTTAATGAAAAACTGTTTTTT.

This clone was seen only a few times. The chain couples TRBV30 to TRBJ2-1; TRBD2 matches 12 bases. From germline, CDR1 is GTSNPN and CDR2 SVGIG (reference sequence). This CDR3 has 15 residues. With V trimmed by 2 bases and J by 6 bases, 5 bases remained unmatched. CDR3 sequence: CAWSRLAGGPNEQFF. In DNA form, the CDR3 reads TGTGCCTGGAGTAGGCTAGCGGGGGGGCCCAATGAGCAGTTCTTC.

The genes are TRBV5-6 and TRBJ1-2; the match to TRBD1 covers 7 bases. This CDR3 is built from 14 residues. With V trimmed by 0 bases and J by 3 bases, 2 bases remained unmatched. Germline loops: CDR1 SGHDT, CDR2 YYEEEE. The CDR3 region is CASSLVTGDYGYTF. CDR3 sequence (DNA): TGTGCCAGCAGCTTGGTCACAGGGGACTATGGCTACACCTTC.

J is TRBJ2-3 and V is TRBV7-2, with TRBD2 matching over 10 bases. The V and J ends lost 1 base and 5 bases, in that order; junction bases with no gene match: 3. The CDR3 has 15 amino acids. Germline loops: CDR1 SGHTA, CDR2 FQGNSA. The DNA of the CDR3 is TGTGCCAGCAGCTTAGGAGCGGGGGGGATAGATACGCAGTATTTT. It specifies CASSLGAGGIDTQYF. Full variable domain (outside the CDR3, taken from reference TRBV7-2 and TRBJ2-3): GAGVSQSPSNKVTEKGKDVELRCDPISGHTALYWYRQSLGQGLEFLIYFQGNSAPDKSGLPSDRFSAERTGGSVSTLTIQRTQQEDSAVYLCASSLGAGGIDTQYFGPGTRLTVL.

The chain couples TRBV5-4 to TRBJ1-4, with D maybe TRBD1 (6 bases). The CDR3 is made up of 16 amino acids. Trimming shortened V by 4 bases and J by 0 bases, and 13 bases separated the two germline ends. Germline V gives CDR1 SGHNT, CDR2 YYREEE (reference sequence). CDR3 nucleotides: TGTGCCAGCAGCACCAGTCAGGGGTCAACTAATGAAAAACTGTTTTTT. Its protein is CASSTSQGSTNEKLFF.

The J gene is TRBJ1-5, the V gene TRBV6-1; 7 nucleotides line up with TRBD1. The length of the CDR3 is 16 residues. Trimming took 3 bases from V and 6 from J; bases not matched to a gene: 11. Germline V gene sequence: CDR1 MNHNS, CDR2 SASEGT. CDR3 bases: TGTGCCAGCAGTGAGATGACAGGGTCCGTAGTTCAGCCCCAGCATTTT. The encoded protein is CASSEMTGSVVQPQHF.

The chain has TRBV7-3 and TRBJ1-5; unclear D gene. Germline V lookup: CDR1 SGHTA, CDR2 FQGTGA. CDR3 length: 13 residues. Trimming removed 3 bases from V and 4 bases from J, with 7 bases in between. CDR3 nucleotides: TGTGCCAGCAGCTTTGGAGTGAATCAGCCCCAGCATTTT. Translated: CASSFGVNQPQHF.

The chain carries TRBV28 and TRBJ1-2; D perhaps matches TRBD1 (6 bases). In germline, CDR1 is MDHEN, CDR2 SYDVKM. The CDR3 covers 15 residues. Trimming removed 5 bases from V and 8 bases from J, with 21 bases in between. CDR3 nucleotides: TGTGCCAGCAGTCCACACCCGGTCAGGGGTCTGGGCTACACCTTC. This translates into CASSPHPVRGLGYTF.

The rearrangement uses TRBV5-1 and TRBJ2-3, with D hard to call. Germline V CDR1 and CDR2: SGHRS, YFSETQ. The CDR3 runs to 16 residues. Trimming stripped 1 base from V and 4 bases from J, with 16 bases between. CDR3 bases: TGCGCCAGCAGCTTGAGTAGCTTGGGTCGGGCAGATACGCAGTATTTT. Amino acids: CASSLSSLGRADTQYF.

V is TRBV30 and J is TRBJ1-5; D gene uncertain. The CDR3 has 15 amino acids. Per the germline V gene, CDR1 is GTSNPN and CDR2 is SVGIG (reference sequence). V lost 0 bases to trimming and J lost 7 bases, with 16 bases between them. Written as DNA, the CDR3 is TGTGCCTGGAGTGTAATCTCCCGGGGAAACCAGCCCCAGCATTTT. This gives the protein CAWSVISRGNQPQHF.

This clone was picked up a small number of times. The gene calls are TRBV5-1 and TRBJ2-7; D is unclear. Germline CDR1 reads SGHRS; CDR2 reads YFSETQ. The V end lost 2 bases, the J end lost 3 bases, and 6 bases lay between the germline ends. The CDR3 loop spans 12 amino acids. DNA for the CDR3: TGCGCCAGCAGCTTCCGCGGCTACGAGCAGTACTTC. Translating gives CASSFRGYEQYF.

This clone was seen more than once but under ten times. V and J are TRBV5-1 and TRBJ2-2; weak D call: TRBD2 (6 bases). The CDR3 length is 15 residues. V lost 5 bases and J 1 base, leaving 12 bases between the germline ends. Germline loops: CDR1 SGHRS, CDR2 YFSETQ. The CDR3 loop is CASSRGTENTGELFF. CDR3 coding DNA: TGCGCCAGCAGTCGGGGGACTGAGAACACCGGGGAGCTGTTTTTT.

The chain recombines TRBV19 with TRBJ1-1; D unclear. Germline assignment: CDR1 LNHDA and CDR2 SQIVND (reference sequence). The CDR3 runs to 13 residues. V lost 0 bases, J lost 4 bases, and 6 bases lay in between. The CDR3 DNA follows: TGTGCCAGTAGTATAGATCGTGTCACTGAAGCTTTCTTT. As protein: CASSIDRVTEAFF.

The CDR3 DNA sequence: TGTGCCAGCAGTTTACGGCAGGGGGCCCCTGGGGCCAACGTCCTGACTTTC. Translation gives CASSLRQGAPGANVLTF. The rearrangement joins TRBV28 to TRBJ2-6; TRBD1 matches 8 bases. With 2 bases clipped from V and 2 bases from J, the junction kept 5 bases outside the gene matches. In germline, CDR1 is MDHEN, CDR2 SYDVKM. The CDR3 runs 17 residues. Filled out from reference TRBV28 and TRBJ2-6, the complete variable domain reads DVKVTQSSRYLVKRTGEKVFLECVQDMDHENMFWYRQDPGLGLRLIYFSYDVKMKEKGDIPEGYSVSREKKERFSLILESASTNQTSMYLCASSLRQGAPGANVLTFGAGSRLTVL.

The V gene is TRBV7-3, the J gene TRBJ1-1; TRBD1 agrees at 7 bases. The germline CDR1 and CDR2 sequences are SGHTA and FQGTGA. V shed 2 bases and J 1 base; nucleotides not matched to a gene: 1. The CDR3 has 14 amino acids. The chain's CDR3 is CASSLAGGNTEAFF. CDR3 in DNA: TGTGCCAGCAGCTTAGCAGGGGGGAACACTGAAGCTTTCTTT. The whole variable domain, filled in from reference TRBV7-3 and TRBJ1-1, reads GAGVSQTPSNKVTEKGKYVELRCDPISGHTALYWYRQSLGQGPEFLIYFQGTGAADDSGLPNDRFFAVRPEGSVSTLKIQRTERGDSAVYLCASSLAGGNTEAFFGQGTRLTVV.